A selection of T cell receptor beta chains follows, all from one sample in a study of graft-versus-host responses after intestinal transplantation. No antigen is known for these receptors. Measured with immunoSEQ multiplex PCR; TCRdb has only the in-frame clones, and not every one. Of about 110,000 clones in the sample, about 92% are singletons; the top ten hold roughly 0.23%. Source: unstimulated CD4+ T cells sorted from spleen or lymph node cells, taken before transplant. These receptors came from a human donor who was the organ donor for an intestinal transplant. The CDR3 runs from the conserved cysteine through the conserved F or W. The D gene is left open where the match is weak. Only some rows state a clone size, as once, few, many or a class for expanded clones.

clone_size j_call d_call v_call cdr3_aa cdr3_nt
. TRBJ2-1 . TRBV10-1 CASNGRSYNEQFF TGCGCCAGCAACGGCCGGTCCTACAATGAGCAGTTCTTC
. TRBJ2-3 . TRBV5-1 CASSLVPDADTQYF TGCGCCAGCAGCTTGGTTCCCGACGCAGATACGCAGTATTTT
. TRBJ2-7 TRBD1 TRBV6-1 CASSEVDRGYEQYF TGTGCCAGCAGTGAAGTAGACAGGGGCTACGAGCAGTACTTC
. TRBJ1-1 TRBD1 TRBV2 CASRDREGNTEAFF TGTGCCAGCAGGGACAGGGAGGGGAACACTGAAGCTTTCTTT
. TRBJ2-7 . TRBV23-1 CASSHSTRREQYF TGCGCCAGCAGTCACTCGACCCGGCGCGAGCAGTACTTC
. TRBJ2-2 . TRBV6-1 CASSERVWGTGELFF TGTGCCAGCAGTGAACGGGTGTGGGGCACCGGGGAGCTGTTTTTT
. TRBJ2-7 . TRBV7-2 CASMGTYEQYF TGTGCCAGCATGGGAACCTACGAGCAGTACTTC
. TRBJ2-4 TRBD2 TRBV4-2 CASSPRIAGDVAKNIQYF TGTGCCAGCAGTCCTAGGATAGCGGGAGATGTGGCCAAAAACATTCAGTACTTC
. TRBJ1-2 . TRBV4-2 CASSQGDNYGYTF TGTGCCAGCAGCCAAGGGGACAACTATGGCTACACCTTC
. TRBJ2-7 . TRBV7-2 CASSRREGTYEQYF TGTGCCAGCAGCCGGCGCGAAGGTACCTACGAGCAGTACTTC
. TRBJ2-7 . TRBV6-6 CASSWGYEQYF TGTGCCAGCAGTTGGGGTTACGAGCAGTACTTC
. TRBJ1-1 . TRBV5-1 CASSRTRGNTEAFF TGCGCCAGCAGCCGAACAAGGGGGAACACTGAAGCTTTCTTT
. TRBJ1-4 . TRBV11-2 CASSLERGSEKLFF TGTGCCAGCAGCTTAGAGAGGGGGAGTGAAAAACTGTTTTTT
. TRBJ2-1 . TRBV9 CASSPRAESYNEQFF TGTGCCAGCAGCCCCCGGGCGGAGTCCTACAATGAGCAGTTCTTC
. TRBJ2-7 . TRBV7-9 CASNQWQGEQYF TGTGCCAGCAACCAGTGGCAAGGAGAGCAGTACTTC
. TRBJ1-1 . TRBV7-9 CASSSGTLLNTEAFF TGTGCCAGCAGCTCCGGGACACTCCTGAACACTGAAGCTTTCTTT
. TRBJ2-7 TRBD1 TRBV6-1 CASRFLWGQAYEQYF TGTGCCAGCAGGTTCCTCTGGGGACAGGCCTACGAGCAGTACTTC
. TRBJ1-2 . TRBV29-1 CSFNRGYTF TGCAGCTTCAACAGGGGCTACACCTTC
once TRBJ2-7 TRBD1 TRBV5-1 CASSGTASSYEQYF TGCGCCAGCAGTGGGACAGCGAGCTCCTACGAGCAGTACTTC
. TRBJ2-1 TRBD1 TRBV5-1 CASSLGRGRYNEQFF TGCGCCAGCAGCTTGGGCAGGGGGCGCTACAATGAGCAGTTCTTC
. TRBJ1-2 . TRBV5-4 CASSEGSYGYTF TGTGCCAGCAGCGAGGGCAGCTATGGCTACACCTTC
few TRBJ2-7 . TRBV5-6 CASSTPGREAEQYF TGTGCCAGCAGCACCCCCGGCCGAGAGGCGGAGCAGTACTTC
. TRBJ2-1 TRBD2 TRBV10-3 CAISQPSGYNEQFF TGTGCCATCAGTCAGCCTAGCGGCTACAATGAGCAGTTCTTC
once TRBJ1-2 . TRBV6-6 CASSYSRSYGYTF TGTGCCAGCAGTTACTCGAGGAGCTATGGCTACACCTTC
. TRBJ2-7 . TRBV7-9 CASSSARWGSYYEQYF TGTGCCAGCAGCTCCGCCCGATGGGGGTCTTACTACGAGCAGTACTTC
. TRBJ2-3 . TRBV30 CAWGSTDTQYF TGTGCCTGGGGGAGCACAGATACGCAGTATTTT
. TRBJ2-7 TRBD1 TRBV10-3 CAISESGGDRDEQYF TGTGCCATCAGTGAGTCAGGGGGGGACAGGGACGAGCAGTACTTC
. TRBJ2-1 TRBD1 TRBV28 CASTPGTGGIGNEQFF TGTGCCAGCACTCCCGGGACAGGTGGGATTGGCAATGAGCAGTTCTTC
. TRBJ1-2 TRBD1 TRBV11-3 CASSYRGYGYTF TGTGCCAGCAGCTACAGGGGCTATGGCTACACCTTC
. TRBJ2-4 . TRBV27 CASRPVGGPNIQYF TGTGCCAGCAGACCGGTCGGGGGCCCAAACATTCAGTACTTC